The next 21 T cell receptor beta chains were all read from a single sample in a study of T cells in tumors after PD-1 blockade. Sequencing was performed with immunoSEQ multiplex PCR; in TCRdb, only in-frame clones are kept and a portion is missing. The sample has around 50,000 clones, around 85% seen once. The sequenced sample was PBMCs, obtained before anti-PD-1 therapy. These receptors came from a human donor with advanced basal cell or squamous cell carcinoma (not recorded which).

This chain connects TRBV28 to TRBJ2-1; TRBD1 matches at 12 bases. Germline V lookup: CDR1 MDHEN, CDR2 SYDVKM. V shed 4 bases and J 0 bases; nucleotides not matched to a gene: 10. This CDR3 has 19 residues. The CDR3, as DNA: TGTGCCAGCAGTTCGGGACAGGGGGCGCCCCCGGGCTCCTACAATGAGCAGTTCTTC. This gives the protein CASSSGQGAPPGSYNEQFF.

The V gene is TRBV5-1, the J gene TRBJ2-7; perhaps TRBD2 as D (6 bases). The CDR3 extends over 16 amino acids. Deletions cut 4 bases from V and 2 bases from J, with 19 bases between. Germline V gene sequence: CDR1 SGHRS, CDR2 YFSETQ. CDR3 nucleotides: TGCGCCAGCAGCAGGGACTCACTCCTGGGAACCTACGAGCAGTACTTC. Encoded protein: CASSRDSLLGTYEQYF.

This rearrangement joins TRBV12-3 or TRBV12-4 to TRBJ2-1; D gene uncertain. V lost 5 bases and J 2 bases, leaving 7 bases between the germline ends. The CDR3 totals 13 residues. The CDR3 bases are TGTGCCAGCAGTACAGAAACCTACAATGAGCAGTTCTTC. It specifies CASSTETYNEQFF.

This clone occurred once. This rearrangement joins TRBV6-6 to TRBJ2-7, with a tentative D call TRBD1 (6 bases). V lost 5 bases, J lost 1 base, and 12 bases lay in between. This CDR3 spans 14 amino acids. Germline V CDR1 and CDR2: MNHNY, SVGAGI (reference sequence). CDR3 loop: CASSERGGSYEQYF. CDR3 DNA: TGTGCCAGCAGTGAGCGAGGGGGATCCTACGAGCAGTACTTC.

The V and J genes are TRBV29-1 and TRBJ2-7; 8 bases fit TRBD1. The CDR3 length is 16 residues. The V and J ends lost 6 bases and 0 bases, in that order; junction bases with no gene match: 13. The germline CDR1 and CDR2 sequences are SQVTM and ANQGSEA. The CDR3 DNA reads TGCAGCGTCGAACTAATCAGACAGGGGATCTCCTACGAGCAGTACTTC. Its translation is CSVELIRQGISYEQYF.

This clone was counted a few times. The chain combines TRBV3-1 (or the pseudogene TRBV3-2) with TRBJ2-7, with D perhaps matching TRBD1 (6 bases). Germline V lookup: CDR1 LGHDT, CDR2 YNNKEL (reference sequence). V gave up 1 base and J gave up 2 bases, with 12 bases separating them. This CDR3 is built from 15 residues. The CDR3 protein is CASSQGTVIAYEQYF. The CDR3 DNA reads TGTGCCAGCAGCCAAGGGACAGTGATAGCCTACGAGCAGTACTTC.

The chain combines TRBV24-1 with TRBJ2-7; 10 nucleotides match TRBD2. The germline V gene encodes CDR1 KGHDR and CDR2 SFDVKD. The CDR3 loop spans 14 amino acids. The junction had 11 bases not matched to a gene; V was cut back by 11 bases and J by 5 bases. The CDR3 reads CAKKRAGGPHEQYF. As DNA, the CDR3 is TGTGCCAAGAAAAGAGCGGGAGGGCCCCACGAGCAGTACTTC.

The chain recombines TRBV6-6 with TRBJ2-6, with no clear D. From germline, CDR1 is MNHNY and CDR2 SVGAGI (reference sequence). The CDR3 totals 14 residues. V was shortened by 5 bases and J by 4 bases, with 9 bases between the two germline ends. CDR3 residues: CASSVELGANVLTF. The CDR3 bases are TGTGCCAGCAGTGTAGAATTGGGGGCCAACGTCCTGACTTTC.

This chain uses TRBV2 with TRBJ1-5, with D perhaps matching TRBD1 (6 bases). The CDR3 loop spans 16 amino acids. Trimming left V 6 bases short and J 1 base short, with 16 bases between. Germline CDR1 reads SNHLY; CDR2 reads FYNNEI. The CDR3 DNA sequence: TGTGCCAGCAGCGGGGGGGGCGGAAGGAGCAATCAGCCCCAGCATTTT. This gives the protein CASSGGGGRSNQPQHF. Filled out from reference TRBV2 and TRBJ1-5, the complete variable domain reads EPEVTQTPSHQVTQMGQEVILRCVPISNHLYFYWYRQILGQKVEFLVSFYNNEISEKSEIFDDQFSVERPDGSNFTLKIRSTKLEDSAMYFCASSGGGGRSNQPQHFGDGTRLSIL.

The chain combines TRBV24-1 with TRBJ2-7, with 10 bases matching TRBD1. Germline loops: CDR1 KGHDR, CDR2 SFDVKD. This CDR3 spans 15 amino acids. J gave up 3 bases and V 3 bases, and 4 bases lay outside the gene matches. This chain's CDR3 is CATSDDRGRSYEQYF. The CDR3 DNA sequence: TGTGCCACCAGTGATGACAGGGGGCGCAGCTACGAGCAGTACTTC.

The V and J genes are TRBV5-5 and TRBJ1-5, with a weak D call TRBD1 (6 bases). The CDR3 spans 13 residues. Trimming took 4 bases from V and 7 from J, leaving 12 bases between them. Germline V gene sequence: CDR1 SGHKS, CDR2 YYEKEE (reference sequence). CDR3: CASSEAGEQPQHF. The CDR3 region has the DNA TGTGCCAGCAGCGAAGCAGGGGAACAGCCCCAGCATTTT. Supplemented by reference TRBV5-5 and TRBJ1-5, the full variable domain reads DAGVTQSPTHLIKTRGQQVTLRCSPISGHKSVSWYQQVLGQGPQFIFQYYEKEERGRGNFPDRFSARQFPNYSSELNVNALLLGDSALYLCASSEAGEQPQHFGDGTRLSIL.

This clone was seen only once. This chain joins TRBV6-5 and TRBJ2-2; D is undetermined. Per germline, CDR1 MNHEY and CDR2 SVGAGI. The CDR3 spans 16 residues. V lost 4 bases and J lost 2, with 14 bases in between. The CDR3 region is CASSSPGRLNTGELFF. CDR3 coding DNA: TGTGCCAGCAGTTCCCCCGGCAGGCTAAACACCGGGGAGCTGTTTTTT.

CDR3 sequence reads: CASSSGETQYF. The DNA for the CDR3 is TGTGCCAGCTCCTCGGGGGAGACCCAGTACTTC. This chain uses TRBV18 with TRBJ2-5; possible D gene TRBD2, 5 bases. In germline, CDR1 is KGHSH, CDR2 LQKENI. V dropped 6 bases and J dropped 5 bases, with 7 bases sitting between them. This CDR3 has 11 amino acids.

The CDR3 bases are TGTGCCAGCAGATCAGGAGGCCGAACCTACAATGAGCAGTTCTTC. Translation: CASRSGGRTYNEQFF. The V call is TRBV7-2, the J call TRBJ2-1; TRBD2 is a possible D gene (5 bases). Per germline, CDR1 SGHTA and CDR2 FQGNSA. Deletions cut 6 bases from V and 2 bases from J, with 14 bases between. This CDR3 is 15 amino acids long.

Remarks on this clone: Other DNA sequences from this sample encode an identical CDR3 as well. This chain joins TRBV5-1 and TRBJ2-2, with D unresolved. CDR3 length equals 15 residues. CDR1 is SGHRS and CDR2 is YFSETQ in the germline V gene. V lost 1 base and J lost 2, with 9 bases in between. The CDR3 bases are TGCGCCAGCAGCTTGAACAACCTAAACACCGGGGAGCTGTTTTTT. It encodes CASSLNNLNTGELFF. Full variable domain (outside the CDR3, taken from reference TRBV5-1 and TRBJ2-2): KAGVTQTPRYLIKTRGQQVTLSCSPISGHRSVSWYQQTPGQGLQFLFEYFSETQRNKGNFPGRFSGRQFSNSRSEMNVSTLELGDSALYLCASSLNNLNTGELFFGEGSRLTVL.

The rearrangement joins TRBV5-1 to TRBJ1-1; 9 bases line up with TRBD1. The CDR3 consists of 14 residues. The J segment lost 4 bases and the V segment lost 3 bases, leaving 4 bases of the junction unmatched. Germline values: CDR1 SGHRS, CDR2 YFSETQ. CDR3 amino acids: CASSWDREGTEAFF. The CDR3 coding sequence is TGCGCCAGCAGCTGGGACAGGGAGGGCACTGAAGCTTTCTTT.

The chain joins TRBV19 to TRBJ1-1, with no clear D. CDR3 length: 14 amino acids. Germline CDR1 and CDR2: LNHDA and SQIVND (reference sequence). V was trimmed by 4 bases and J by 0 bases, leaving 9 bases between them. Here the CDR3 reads CASSTMSLNTEAFF. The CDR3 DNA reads TGTGCCAGTAGTACAATGAGCCTGAACACTGAAGCTTTCTTT.

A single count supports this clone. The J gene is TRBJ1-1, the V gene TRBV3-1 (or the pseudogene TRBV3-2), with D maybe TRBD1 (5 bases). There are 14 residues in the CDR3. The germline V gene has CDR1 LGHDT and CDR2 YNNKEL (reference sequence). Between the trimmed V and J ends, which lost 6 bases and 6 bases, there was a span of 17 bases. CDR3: CASSPRLGEAEAFF. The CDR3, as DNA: TGTGCCAGCAGTCCCCGCCTGGGGGAGGCTGAAGCTTTCTTT.

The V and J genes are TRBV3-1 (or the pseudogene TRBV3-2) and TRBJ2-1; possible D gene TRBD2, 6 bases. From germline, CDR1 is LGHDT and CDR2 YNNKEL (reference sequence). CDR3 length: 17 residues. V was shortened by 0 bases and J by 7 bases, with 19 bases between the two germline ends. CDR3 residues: CASSQDYGGGRGNEQFF. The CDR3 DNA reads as TGTGCCAGCAGCCAAGATTACGGGGGTGGTCGTGGTAATGAGCAGTTCTTC.

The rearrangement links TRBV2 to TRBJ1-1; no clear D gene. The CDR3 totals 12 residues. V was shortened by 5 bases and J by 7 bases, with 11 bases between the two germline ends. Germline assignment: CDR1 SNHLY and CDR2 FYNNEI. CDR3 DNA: TGTGCCAGCAGTTTGGAAGACCTTGAAGCTTTCTTT. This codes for CASSLEDLEAFF.

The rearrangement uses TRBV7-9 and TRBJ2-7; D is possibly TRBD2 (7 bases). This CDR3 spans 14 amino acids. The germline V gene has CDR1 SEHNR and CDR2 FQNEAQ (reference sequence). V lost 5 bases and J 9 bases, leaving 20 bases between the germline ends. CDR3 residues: CASSPLSGGRRQYF. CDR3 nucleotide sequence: TGTGCCAGCAGCCCCTTATCCGGGGGGCGCAGGCAGTACTTC.